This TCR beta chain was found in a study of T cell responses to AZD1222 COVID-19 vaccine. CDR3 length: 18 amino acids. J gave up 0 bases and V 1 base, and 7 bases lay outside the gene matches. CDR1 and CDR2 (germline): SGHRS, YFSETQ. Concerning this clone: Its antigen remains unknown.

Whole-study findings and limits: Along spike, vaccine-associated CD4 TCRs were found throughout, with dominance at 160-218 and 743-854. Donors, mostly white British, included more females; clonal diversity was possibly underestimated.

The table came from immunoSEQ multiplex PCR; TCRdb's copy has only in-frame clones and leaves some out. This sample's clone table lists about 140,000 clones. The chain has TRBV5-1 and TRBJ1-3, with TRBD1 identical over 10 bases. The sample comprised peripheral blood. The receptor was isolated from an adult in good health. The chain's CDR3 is CASSLNGQGGFSGNTIYF. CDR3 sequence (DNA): TGCGCCAGCAGCTTGAATGGACAGGGGGGGTTCTCTGGAAACACCATATATTTT.